The next 19 T cell receptor beta chains were all read from a single sample in a study of T cell responses to AZD1222 COVID-19 vaccine. Profiled with immunoSEQ multiplex PCR; TCRdb holds only in-frame clones, not every one. The sample consists of more than 55,000 clones, about 88% of them appearing once. The sample in question was peripheral blood, obtained 28 days after the second AZD1222 dose. These receptors all come from an adult who received the AZD1222 COVID-19 vaccine.

The table lists this clone with a few counts. The chain combines TRBV9 with TRBJ2-7; 14 nucleotides align to TRBD2. The V segment lost 3 bases and the J segment 6 bases; nucleotides outside the gene matches: 5. This CDR3 contains 15 residues. Germline values: CDR1 SGDLS, CDR2 YYNGEE. In nucleotides, the CDR3 is TGTGCCAGCAGCGACGGGACTAGCGGGAGAAGCGAGCAGTACTTC. It codes for CASSDGTSGRSEQYF.

The V and J genes are TRBV10-1 and TRBJ1-6; D call uncertain. The CDR3 has 15 residues. V lost 4 bases and J lost 6, with 13 bases in between. Per the germline V gene, CDR1 is WNHNN and CDR2 is SYGVQD (reference sequence). The CDR3 spells CASSVGDPFNSPLHF. The CDR3 DNA reads as TGCGCCAGCAGTGTTGGTGACCCCTTTAATTCACCCCTCCACTTT.

The V gene is TRBV13, the J gene TRBJ2-7, with D hard to call. Trimming took 5 bases from V and 7 from J, leaving 15 bases between them. This CDR3 has 13 amino acids. Germline V gives CDR1 PRHDT, CDR2 FYEKMQ (reference sequence). The CDR3 here is CASSAPSRDEQYF. The CDR3 DNA reads as TGTGCCAGCAGCGCCCCCTCCCGTGATGAGCAGTACTTC.

V gene TRBV7-2 combines with J gene TRBJ2-3; a possible D gene is TRBD2 (6 bases). The germline gives CDR1 SGHTA, CDR2 FQGNSA. The CDR3 extends over 15 amino acids. The V end lost 5 bases, the J end lost 0 bases, and 12 bases lay between the germline ends. CDR3 residues: CASSGGTSSTDTQYF. As DNA, the CDR3 is TGTGCCAGCAGCGGCGGGACCAGCAGCACAGATACGCAGTATTTT. Looking up the rest from reference TRBV7-2 and TRBJ2-3 gives the full variable domain: GAGVSQSPSNKVTEKGKDVELRCDPISGHTALYWYRQSLGQGLEFLIYFQGNSAPDKSGLPSDRFSAERTGGSVSTLTIQRTQQEDSAVYLCASSGGTSSTDTQYFGPGTRLTVL.

The chain couples TRBV2 to TRBJ2-7; TRBD1 matches 9 bases. CDR3 length: 14 residues. V lost 6 bases and J lost 3; bases outside the gene matches: 6. Germline values: CDR1 SNHLY, CDR2 FYNNEI. The CDR3 protein is CASRGTGPNYEQYF. The CDR3 DNA sequence: TGTGCCAGCAGGGGGACAGGGCCAAACTACGAGCAGTACTTC.

The CDR3 sequence: CASSLNPQMNTEAFF. The CDR3 region has the DNA TGTGCCAGCAGCTTAAATCCTCAGATGAACACTGAAGCTTTCTTT. The V and J genes are TRBV7-2 and TRBJ1-1, with D unclear. Trimming took off 2 bases at V and 0 bases at J, with 10 bases between the two ends. Germline V gives CDR1 SGHTA, CDR2 FQGNSA. This CDR3 contains 15 residues.

This clone was seen once. The chain joins TRBV7-2 to TRBJ1-1; no clear D gene. The germline V gene has CDR1 SGHTA and CDR2 FQGNSA. The V end lost 5 bases, the J end lost 4 bases, and 14 bases lay between the germline ends. This CDR3 has 14 amino acids. CDR3 DNA: TGTGCCAGCAGCCTGCGCTCGGCGCCCACTGAAGCTTTCTTT. Protein: CASSLRSAPTEAFF.

The chain has TRBV5-1 and TRBJ2-3, with 8 bases aligning to TRBD2. Germline V gene sequence: CDR1 SGHRS, CDR2 YFSETQ. Germline trimming cut 4 bases from V and 2 bases from J; bases unmatched to any gene: 12. The CDR3 sequence is 17 residues long. The CDR3 region has the DNA TGCGCCAGCAGCCGGACCGTAAGCGGGGGATACACAGATACGCAGTATTTT. It yields the protein CASSRTVSGGYTDTQYF.

The V gene is TRBV10-3, the J gene TRBJ1-4, with D maybe TRBD1 (6 bases). The CDR3 is 14 amino acids. Germline V gene lookup returns CDR1 ENHRY and CDR2 SYGVKD. The V and J ends lost 4 bases and 8 bases respectively, with 14 bases between them. For the CDR3, the DNA is TGTGCCATCAGTGCTCTACAGGGAAAGGAAAAACTGTTTTTT. Amino acid sequence: CAISALQGKEKLFF.

J is TRBJ1-1 and V is TRBV27, with D hard to call. This CDR3 is built from 16 residues. CDR1 is MNHEY and CDR2 is SMNVEV in the germline V gene (reference sequence). Trimming cost V 5 bases and J 0 bases, with 16 bases left between them. CDR3 nucleotide sequence: TGTGCCAGCAGTCCATGGTCGCCGGGCCTGAACACTGAAGCTTTCTTT. Its translation: CASSPWSPGLNTEAFF.

This sequence joins TRBV5-8 and TRBJ2-7; D possibly corresponds to TRBD1 (5 bases). The germline gives CDR1 SGHTS, CDR2 YDEGEE. V lost 4 bases and J lost 4, with 9 bases in between. The CDR3 is 12 residues long. The CDR3 spells CASSPTGYEQYF. The CDR3 DNA sequence: TGTGCCAGCAGCCCAACAGGATACGAGCAGTACTTC.

The chain is built from TRBV18 and TRBJ2-7; 13 bases are shared with TRBD2. CDR1 is KGHSH, CDR2 LQKENI, per germline. This CDR3 is built from 18 residues. V lost 5 bases, J lost 1 base, and 11 bases stayed unmatched. The CDR3 DNA reads as TGTGCCAGCTCAAATATTGGGACTAGCGGGGCCGGATCCTACGAGCAGTACTTC. Translating it yields CASSNIGTSGAGSYEQYF.

This sequence joins TRBV6-4 and TRBJ2-1; 11 bases are a match to TRBD2. Germline V lookup: CDR1 MRHNA, CDR2 SNTAGT. The V gene end was trimmed by 4 bases and the J gene end by 5 bases; junction bases not matched to a gene: 1. CDR3 length: 14 residues. CDR3 DNA sequence: TGTGCCAGCAGTGTACTAGCGGGAGACAATGAGCAGTTCTTC. Protein sequence: CASSVLAGDNEQFF.

The V gene is TRBV18, the J gene TRBJ2-6; D remains unclear. Germline V CDR1 and CDR2: KGHSH, LQKENI. V lost 2 bases to trimming and J lost 1 base, with 6 bases between them. This CDR3 spans 15 amino acids. The CDR3 nucleotides read TGTGCCAGCTCACCAAAGGGTTCTGGGGCCAACGTCCTGACTTTC. This codes for CASSPKGSGANVLTF.

The chain combines TRBV28 with TRBJ2-1; unclear D gene. The germline gives CDR1 MDHEN, CDR2 SYDVKM. The CDR3 loop spans 11 amino acids. Trimming stripped 6 bases from V and 9 bases from J, with 9 bases between. CDR3 amino acids: CASRGEIEQFF. CDR3 coding DNA: TGTGCCAGCAGGGGCGAGATTGAGCAGTTCTTC.

The genes are TRBV5-1 and TRBJ2-1, with 8 bases fitting TRBD1. CDR3 length: 15 residues. Germline V gene data show CDR1 as SGHRS and CDR2 as YFSETQ. The V segment lost 4 bases and the J segment 1 base; nucleotides outside the gene matches: 4. The CDR3 region has the DNA TGCGCCAGCAGCCGCGACAGGGGATCCTACAATGAGCAGTTCTTC. Amino acids: CASSRDRGSYNEQFF.

This chain connects TRBV11-2 to TRBJ2-7; 13 bases match TRBD2. After removal of 4 bases from V and 1 base from J, the junction contained 13 bases not matched to a gene. CDR1 and CDR2 from the germline V gene are SGHAT and FQNNGV. This CDR3 is built from 19 residues. The CDR3 nucleotides are TGTGCCAGCAGCTCCTCACCGGGACTAGCGGGGCCACGATCCTACGAGCAGTACTTC. It codes for CASSSSPGLAGPRSYEQYF.

This sequence joins TRBV12-3 or TRBV12-4 and TRBJ1-5; a possible D gene is TRBD1 (6 bases). This CDR3 region has 13 residues. The germline V and J ends were trimmed by 5 bases and 7 bases, with 12 bases remaining between them. CDR3 coding DNA: TGTGCCAGCAGTCCCCAGGGACAACAGCCCCAGCATTTT. Amino acids: CASSPQGQQPQHF.

V usage is TRBV27 and J usage is TRBJ2-7, with D possibly TRBD2 on 5 matching bases. V was pared by 6 bases and J by 6 bases, with 21 bases between. The germline gives CDR1 MNHEY, CDR2 SMNVEV (reference sequence). The CDR3 length is 15 residues. The CDR3 DNA follows: TGTGCCAGCAGGGAGGAGGCGGCCTTTGTTGGCGAGCAGTACTTC. Protein: CASREEAAFVGEQYF.